This TCR beta chain stems from a study of response to subunit inactivated influenza vaccine. Study conclusions and caveats: Authors suggested each seasonal flu vaccination may recruit only limited numbers of new T cells.

Germline V gives CDR1 SGHVS, CDR2 FQNEAQ. Trimming pared 6 bases from V and 3 bases from J, leaving 21 bases between. The CDR3 has 16 residues. Each CDR3 protein gets one entry after TCRdb re-called the RT-PCR reads with MiXCR. The sample consists of under 200,000 distinct CDR3 sequences, roughly 10% of them appearing once. Many counts were recorded for this clonotype. Antigen specificity is unknown. The TCR sequence derives from a man aged 45 to 75 who received an inactivated influenza vaccine. The source was CD8+ T cells sorted from PBMCs, collected around 2 years after vaccination. The chain combines TRBV7-8 with TRBJ2-7; TRBD1 is a possible D gene (5 bases). CDR3 amino acids: CASSSYPGIILYEQYF. CDR3 bases: TGTGCCAGCAGTTCCTACCCAGGGATTATCCTCTACGAGCAGTACTTC.